The next 7 T cell receptor beta chains were all read from a single sample in a study of blood T cells in healthy people across ages. Together with a sample-barcoded 5' primer, a J-beta primer mix was included in a second PCR lasting about 7 to 12 cycles. MiXCR, run by TCRdb on the 5' RACE reads, gives a single entry per CDR3 protein. The data hold around 800,000 distinct CDR3 sequences, with around two fifths observed a single time. The specimen sequenced was blood. These receptors were obtained from a man between 60 and 75 years old in good health.

This clonotype came up a few times. The genes are TRBV28 and TRBJ2-7; 8 bases align to TRBD1. Germline lookup yields CDR1 MDHEN and CDR2 SYDVKM. The CDR3 length is 15 residues. V gave up 3 bases and J gave up 4 bases; unmatched junction bases: 8. The CDR3 bases are TGTGCCAGCAGTTTTCAGGGGGCAGCTGTTTACGAGCAGTACTTC. It is translated as CASSFQGAAVYEQYF.

This clonotype has just a few counts. The genes are TRBV6-5 and TRBJ2-7, with 7 nucleotides matching TRBD1. Germline CDR1 is MNHEY and CDR2 is SVGAGI. With V trimmed by 4 bases and J by 2 bases, 8 bases remained unmatched. The length of the CDR3 is 15 residues. CDR3 sequence: CASSSARGLPYEQYF. CDR3 bases: TGTGCCAGCAGTTCTGCGAGGGGGCTCCCCTACGAGCAGTACTTC.

This chain connects TRBV11-2 to TRBJ2-5; TRBD1 might be the D (6 bases). With 0 bases removed from V and 5 bases from J, the gap between germline ends came to 13 bases. The CDR3 loop spans 15 amino acids. Germline-derived CDR1 and CDR2 are SGHAT and FQNNGV. CDR3: CASSLDQGFWETQYF. The DNA for the CDR3 is TGTGCCAGCAGCTTAGATCAGGGGTTCTGGGAGACCCAGTACTTC.

This clonotype was seen a handful of times. V usage is TRBV7-2 and J usage is TRBJ2-5, with a possible D match to TRBD1 (6 bases). CDR3 size: 14 residues. Germline V lookup: CDR1 SGHTA, CDR2 FQGNSA. The V gene lost 4 bases and the J gene lost 7 bases, with 16 bases spanning the gap. The CDR3 loop is CASSSPDRTRTQYF. The CDR3 DNA reads as TGTGCCAGCAGCTCCCCAGACAGGACAAGGACCCAGTACTTC.

The rearrangement links TRBV5-1 to TRBJ1-1, with D unclear. Germline V CDR1 and CDR2: SGHRS, YFSETQ. The CDR3 length is 15 residues. Trimming removed 0 bases at V and 1 base at J, with 10 bases between. Here the CDR3 DNA reads TGCGCCAGCAGCTTGGAATGGGGTCCGAACACTGAAGCTTTCTTT. This encodes CASSLEWGPNTEAFF.

To note about this clonotype: This clone may be a read error of a much larger clone one base away. CDR3 loop: CSVVPRQGNEQFF. CDR3 nucleotides: TGCAGCGTCGTCCCTAGGCAGGGCAATGAGCAGTTCTTC. The rearrangement joins TRBV29-1 to TRBJ2-1; possible D gene TRBD1, 5 bases. Germline CDR1 SQVTM, CDR2 ANQGSEA. CDR3 length equals 13 residues. V was pared by 6 bases and J by 6 bases, with 15 bases between.

As concerns this clonotype: The junction departs from the called germline gene at one end, perhaps through a read error. CDR3 sequence reads: CNAPRTLPSEAFF. The CDR3 DNA is TGCAATGCTCCGCGAACCCTACCCTCTGAAGCTTTCTTT. The chain carries TRBV20-1 and TRBJ1-1; D is ambiguous. CDR3 length: 13 amino acids. The germline CDR1 and CDR2 sequences are DFQATT and SNEGSKA (reference sequence).